This TCR beta chain is from a study of control samples from healthy donors and cancer patients (dated by TCRdb to about 2020). Concerning this clone itself: Its antigen remains unidentified. No much larger clonotype is one base removed from it; base qualities were not supplied.

The CDR3 runs 18 amino acids, cysteine and phenylalanine included. Only the CDR3 region is kept as DNA, spanning 54 bases read in frame from base 1. The germline V gene supplies CDR1 SQVTM and CDR2 ANQGSEA. V and J lose 5 bases and 0 bases, and a span of 24 bases separates them. The library was built by means of the immunoSEQ multiplex PCR assay. This is the immuneACCESS table as TCRdb keeps it, with only in-frame sequences that have V and J called. A part of the clones is gone; compared with another copy, unresolved V genes explain less than half, and the rest is unexplained. The sample table shows several thousand clones, and roughly nine tenths are seen once. 20% of the sample is in the top ten clones.

The chain links TRBV29-1 with TRBJ2-3; a tentative D match to TRBD1 spans 5 bases. Sample: PBMCs. This clonotype originated in a man in his 60s with colorectal cancer. CDR3 sequence: CSVQLAPYGALSTDTQYF. The DNA reads TGCAGCGTTCAACTTGCCCCCTATGGGGCCCTCAGCACAGATACGCAGTATTTT.